These 6 T cell receptor beta chains were all obtained from the same sample, sequenced in a study of T-cell memory formation after mild COVID-19. TCRdb recomputed calls from the 5' RACE reads with MiXCR, one row per CDR3 protein. Of about 500,000 distinct CDR3 sequences listed, roughly 20% are singletons. The sample comprised PBMCs or a T cell subset sorted from them (not recorded which). These receptors were obtained from an adult woman who had mild COVID-19 (a few samples of this study predate the infection). Cell type and time point are not known.

The chain couples TRBV20-1 to TRBJ1-1; a possible D gene is TRBD1 (6 bases). CDR3 length: 15 residues. CDR1 and CDR2 from the germline V gene are DFQATT and SNEGSKA (reference sequence). Trimming left V 0 bases short and J 11 bases short, with 22 bases between. CDR3: CSARDRGTGGHTAFF. The DNA for the CDR3 is TGCAGTGCTAGAGATCGGGGAACGGGGGGACATACGGCTTTCTTT.

The chain employs TRBV6-1 and TRBJ1-2, with D unresolved. V dropped 4 bases and J dropped 8 bases, with 5 bases sitting between them. The CDR3 consists of 10 residues. CDR1 is MNHNS, CDR2 SASEGT, per germline. The CDR3 reads CASSVGGYTF. CDR3 nucleotides: TGTGCCAGCAGTGTCGGGGGCTACACCTTC.

V usage is TRBV10-3 and J usage is TRBJ2-5; D is unresolved. The V gene's germline CDR1 is ENHRY and CDR2 SYGVKD. There are 13 residues in the CDR3. The V end was cut by 4 bases, the J end by 3 bases, with 9 bases between. The CDR3 sequence: CAISVDRKETQYF. For the CDR3, the DNA is TGTGCCATCAGTGTTGACCGCAAAGAGACCCAGTACTTC.

A few counts support this clonotype. This chain uses TRBV5-6 with TRBJ2-2; D uncertain. Deletions cut 0 bases from V and 6 bases from J, with 6 bases between. Per the germline V gene, CDR1 is SGHDT and CDR2 is YYEEEE. The CDR3 length is 13 residues. In DNA, the CDR3 is TGTGCCAGCAGCTTGGCGGACGCCGGGGAGCTGTTTTTT. It codes for CASSLADAGELFF.

The chain recombines TRBV7-3 with TRBJ2-2, with D maybe TRBD1 (6 bases). The CDR3 is 15 residues long. From germline, CDR1 is SGHTA and CDR2 FQGTGA. Trimming left V 5 bases short and J 0 bases short, with 10 bases between. As DNA, the CDR3 is TGTGCCAGCAGCAGAGGGACAACGAACACCGGGGAGCTGTTTTTT. Encoded protein: CASSRGTTNTGELFF.

The chain combines TRBV10-3 with TRBJ2-2; D may be TRBD2 (6 bases). This CDR3 spans 18 amino acids. Trimming removed 4 bases from V and 1 base from J, with 19 bases in between. Germline V gene data show CDR1 as ENHRY and CDR2 as SYGVKD. The CDR3 DNA sequence: TGTGCCATCAGTGGCGGGGCCACTGCGGGCCGGAACACCGGGGAGCTGTTTTTT. Its protein product is CAISGGATAGRNTGELFF.